A selection of T cell receptor beta chains follows, all from one sample in a study of blood T cell repertoires in COVID-19. Assay: immunoSEQ multiplex PCR; the TCRdb copy retains only in-frame clones and omits some. This sample has fewer than 200,000 clones, with around nine tenths found just once. Sequenced sample: peripheral blood. The source of these receptors is a woman aged 18-35 years who had recovered from COVID-19. The CDR3 runs from the conserved cysteine through the conserved F or W. D genes are given only for firm matches. Clone size is shown for a subset of rows, as once, few, many or a class of expanded clone.

v_gene	abundance	j_gene	d_gene	CDR3nt	CDR3aa
TRBV7-8	.	TRBJ2-7	TRBD2	TGTGCCAGCAGCTTAGTTGGTGCGGGGGGGCCTCCCTACGAGCAGTACTTC	CASSLVGAGGPPYEQYF
TRBV9	.	TRBJ1-2	.	TGTGCCAGTGGCCCGGAGACCTTTGTCACCTTC	CASGPETFVTF
TRBV7-2	.	TRBJ2-7	.	TGTGCCAGCAGCTTGAGCGAACTAGCTGGGGGCGAGCAGTACTTC	CASSLSELAGGEQYF
TRBV7-3	.	TRBJ2-3	TRBD2	TGTGCCAGCCAACTAGCGGGCACAGATACGCAGTATTTT	CASQLAGTDTQYF
TRBV7-3	few	TRBJ1-1	TRBD1	TGTGCCAGCAGCTCAACAGGGGGTAGGACTGAAGCTTTCTTT	CASSSTGGRTEAFF
TRBV19	.	TRBJ1-1	.	TGTGCCAGTAGTCAACTGGGGGGGGATGACACTGAAGCTTTCTTT	CASSQLGGDDTEAFF
TRBV30	once	TRBJ2-1	.	TGTGCCTGGAGTGTATTTGTCGGTGAGCAGTTCTTC	CAWSVFVGEQFF
TRBV7-9	.	TRBJ2-2	TRBD1	TGTGCCAGCAGCACGGACAGGGGGCGCGACGGGGAGCTGTTTTTT	CASSTDRGRDGELFF
TRBV2	.	TRBJ2-1	.	TGTGCCAGCAGTAGACAGATGAACCCGCCTAATGAGCAGTTCTTC	CASSRQMNPPNEQFF
TRBV4-1	.	TRBJ2-7	TRBD2	TGCGCCAGCAGCCAACTCCTCGTCAGTGGACTAGTCCCCTACGAGCAGTACTTC	CASSQLLVSGLVPYEQYF
TRBV3-1/TRBV3-2	once	TRBJ1-1	.	TGTGCCAGCAGCCAAGAGGGGGGAGGAGCTGAAGCTTTCTTT	CASSQEGGGAEAFF
TRBV7-8	.	TRBJ2-4	.	TGTGCCAGCAGCCTTGGTCCTACCCCCAATAACATTCAGTACTTC	CASSLGPTPNNIQYF
TRBV5-4	.	TRBJ1-1	.	TGTGCCAGCAGCTTGGCCAGTGCGAACACTGAAGCTTTCTTT	CASSLASANTEAFF
TRBV18	.	TRBJ1-3	.	TGTGCCAGCTCACCACTTTGGGGGCGAGGAGGAAACACCATATATTTT	CASSPLWGRGGNTIYF
TRBV4-1	.	TRBJ2-1	.	TGCGCCAGCAGCCAAGACCGGGACTGGACCTACAATGAGCAGTTCTTC	CASSQDRDWTYNEQFF